This TCR beta chain was documented in a study of blood T cell repertoires in COVID-19. Turning to the study itself: Spain, Italy and the United States supplied samples that represented acute and convalescent COVID-19. T cells, B-cell-depleted T cells, or PBMCs supplied cDNA or gDNA.

Recruitment covered about two dozen US areas and drew participants whose ages spanned roughly 18 to 89 years. The protocol was immunoSEQ multiplex PCR, while the TCRdb copy is restricted to in-frame clones and leaves out a portion. This repertoire shows approximately 210,000 clones, around 86% found once; its top ten account for about 9.8%. Sequenced input: PBMCs or T cells enriched from blood (not recorded which). The receptor was isolated from a woman aged 45-65 years with acute COVID-19.

In DNA form, the CDR3 reads TGTGCCAGTAGTTTTAGCGGGAGTGTATGGTTAGGAGAGACCCAGTACTTC. It codes for CASSFSGSVWLGETQYF. The gene calls are TRBV19 and TRBJ2-5, with 9 nucleotides matching TRBD2. Germline-derived CDR1 and CDR2 are LNHDA and SQIVND (reference sequence). Trimming at V came to 5 bases and at J to 4 bases, leaving 14 bases not matched to a gene. The CDR3 runs 17 residues.